These 15 T cell receptor beta chains share one sample of origin, sequenced in a study of T cells in Graves' hyperthyroidism and ophthalmopathy. What was amplified from RNA transcripts were TCR beta CDR3 regions. The study used the HTBI primer set for a first-round RT-PCR of the TCR CDR3. TCRdb re-analysed the multiplex PCR reads in MiXCR, keeping a single row per CDR3 protein. The sample lists some 530,000 distinct CDR3 sequences, 20% to 25% occurring once. Sequencing was done on a sample of blood. These receptors all stem from a woman in her seventies with Graves' ophthalmopathy.

This rearrangement joins TRBV14 to TRBJ2-1, with 11 positions matching TRBD2. Germline values: CDR1 SGHDN, CDR2 FVKESK. The trim removed 1 base at V and 5 bases at J, leaving 4 bases unmatched. There are 16 residues in the CDR3. This CDR3 reads CASSQGLAGLNNEQFF. The CDR3 nucleotides are TGTGCCAGCAGCCAAGGACTAGCGGGACTTAACAATGAGCAGTTCTTC.

V usage is TRBV18 and J usage is TRBJ2-7; the D gene is possibly TRBD2 (5 bases). The V and J ends lost 3 bases and 4 bases respectively, with 16 bases between them. From germline, CDR1 is KGHSH and CDR2 LQKENI. CDR3 length: 15 residues. The CDR3 coding sequence is TGTGCCAGCTCACCCCAGCAAGCGGCCGGTTACGAGCAGTACTTC. This codes for CASSPQQAAGYEQYF.

The V gene is TRBV7-9, the J gene TRBJ2-3, with TRBD1 as a possible D gene (6 bases). Germline V gene lookup returns CDR1 SEHNR and CDR2 FQNEAQ (reference sequence). The CDR3 loop spans 17 amino acids. V lost 8 bases and J 0 bases, leaving 21 bases between the germline ends. CDR3 residues: CASVWDTQGASTDTQYF. The CDR3 bases are TGTGCCAGCGTTTGGGACACCCAGGGAGCTAGCACAGATACGCAGTATTTT.

The chain uses TRBV6-5 and TRBJ1-5; D gene ambiguous. The CDR3 consists of 15 residues. Germline-derived CDR1 and CDR2 are MNHEY and SVGAGI. Trimming took 2 bases from V and 5 from J, leaving 13 bases between them. DNA of the CDR3: TGTGCCAGCAGTTACGAGGTGGCGTATGATCAGCCCCAGCATTTT. It translates to CASSYEVAYDQPQHF.

Ten or more counts support this clonotype. The CDR3 nucleotides are TGTGCCAGTAGTATAGATCGGGGGCAGGGCAATCAGCCCCAGCATTTT. Amino acids: CASSIDRGQGNQPQHF. The chain employs TRBV19 and TRBJ1-5; D perhaps matches TRBD1 (6 bases). Germline-derived CDR1 and CDR2 are LNHDA and SQIVND (reference sequence). The CDR3 consists of 16 residues. Trimming pared 0 bases from V and 2 bases from J, leaving 11 bases between.

This clonotype was seen repeatedly, ten times or more. This rearrangement joins TRBV7-9 to TRBJ2-5, with 8 bases matching TRBD2. CDR1 and CDR2 (germline): SEHNR, FQNEAQ (reference sequence). The V segment lost 7 bases and the J segment 5 bases; nucleotides outside the gene matches: 15. CDR3 size: 16 residues. CDR3 in amino acids: CASIHSRVPGGETQYF. The CDR3 DNA reads as TGTGCCAGCATCCACTCCCGGGTCCCGGGGGGGGAGACCCAGTACTTC. Combining the CDR3 with reference TRBV7-9 and TRBJ2-5 gives the whole variable domain DTGVSQNPRHKITKRGQNVTFRCDPISEHNRLYWYRQTLGQGPEFLTYFQNEAQLEKSRLLSDRFSAERPKGSFSTLEIQRTEQGDSAMYLCASIHSRVPGGETQYFGPGTRLLVL.

This chain links TRBV30 with TRBJ2-1; D is perhaps TRBD2 (7 bases). Germline assignment: CDR1 GTSNPN and CDR2 SVGIG (reference sequence). Trimming removed 2 bases from V and 9 bases from J, with 17 bases in between. CDR3 length: 14 residues. The CDR3 region is CAWSKQGGGGEQFF. DNA of the CDR3: TGTGCCTGGAGTAAACAGGGCGGGGGTGGTGAGCAGTTCTTC.

This clonotype came up a few times. The V gene is TRBV3-1, the J gene TRBJ2-5; the match to TRBD2 covers 12 bases. Germline CDR1 is LGHDT and CDR2 is YNNKEL (reference sequence). This CDR3 is built from 15 residues. The V gene end was trimmed by 4 bases and the J gene end by 4 bases; junction bases not matched to a gene: 4. CDR3 nucleotides: TGTGCCAGCAGCCGCCTGACTAGCGGGAGAGAGACCCAGTACTTC. Protein sequence: CASSRLTSGRETQYF.

This clonotype was counted many times. The V gene is TRBV7-2, the J gene TRBJ1-6; a weak D match, TRBD1 (5 bases). Germline V gene sequence: CDR1 SGHTA, CDR2 FQGNSA. Deletions cut 3 bases from V and 10 bases from J, with 13 bases between. This CDR3 is built from 14 residues. The DNA of the CDR3 is TGTGCCAGCAGCTTCGGGGGAGAGAGATCACCCCTCCACTTT. It codes for CASSFGGERSPLHF. The full variable domain, in which reference TRBV7-2 and TRBJ1-6 provide the parts outside the CDR3, is GAGVSQSPSNKVTEKGKDVELRCDPISGHTALYWYRQSLGQGLEFLIYFQGNSAPDKSGLPSDRFSAERTGGSVSTLTIQRTQQEDSAVYLCASSFGGERSPLHFGNGTRLTVT.

This clonotype was seen more than once but under ten times. This chain links TRBV12-5 with TRBJ2-1; no firm D call. Germline CDR1 LGHNT, CDR2 FRNRAP. This CDR3 region has 12 residues. The V end lost 5 bases, the J end lost 7 bases, and 9 bases lay between the germline ends. Here the CDR3 DNA reads TGTGCTAGTGGTCGCACGCGAAATGAGCAGTTCTTC. It encodes CASGRTRNEQFF.

This clonotype turned up a few times. Here the CDR3 DNA reads TGTGCCAGCAGTGAGGTTACCAGGGTAGTCTGGTCTGGGGCCAACGTCCTGACTTTC. This codes for CASSEVTRVVWSGANVLTF. V and J are TRBV6-1 and TRBJ2-6; a weak D match, TRBD1 (5 bases). This CDR3 comprises 19 residues. V lost 3 bases and J 1 base, leaving 19 bases between the germline ends. Looked up from germline, CDR1 is MNHNS and CDR2 is SASEGT.

The chain employs TRBV18 and TRBJ2-1, with D perhaps matching TRBD2 (5 bases). This CDR3 comprises 15 residues. Germline assignment: CDR1 KGHSH and CDR2 LQKENI. Deletions cut 6 bases from V and 4 bases from J, with 16 bases between. The CDR3 reads CASSYGAELYNEQFF. In DNA form, the CDR3 reads TGTGCCAGCTCGTACGGAGCGGAGCTTTACAATGAGCAGTTCTTC.

The chain's CDR3 is CASSAALTNGYTF. For the CDR3, the DNA is TGTGCCAGCAGTGCAGCTCTTACAAATGGCTACACCTTC. The rearrangement uses TRBV2 and TRBJ1-2, with D unclear. This CDR3 spans 13 amino acids. CDR1 SNHLY and CDR2 FYNNEI come from the germline V gene. Trimming removed 4 bases from V and 6 bases from J, with 12 bases in between.

The chain is built from TRBV20-1 and TRBJ1-1; tentative D call: TRBD1 (5 bases). Germline loops: CDR1 DFQATT, CDR2 SNEGSKA (reference sequence). The V end lost 3 bases, the J end lost 4 bases, and 15 bases lay between the germline ends. This CDR3 has 14 residues. Here the CDR3 DNA reads TGCAGTGCTAGGGGACGTACCTCGCTCACTGAAGCTTTCTTT. It encodes CSARGRTSLTEAFF.

There are a few counts of this clonotype. The genes are TRBV6-5 and TRBJ1-5; tentative D call: TRBD1 (6 bases). The CDR3 is made up of 14 amino acids. V shed 2 bases and J shed 5 bases, with 10 bases lying between them. Germline V gene data show CDR1 as MNHEY and CDR2 as SVGAGI. CDR3 in DNA: TGTGCCAGCAGTTACACAGGGTCTCATCAGCCCCAGCATTTT. Its protein product is CASSYTGSHQPQHF.